The 12 T cell receptor beta chains presented below share a single source sample, sequenced in a study of blood T cell repertoires in COVID-19. The data were produced by immunoSEQ multiplex PCR, yet TCRdb's version contains in-frame clones alone and is incomplete. The sample consists of fewer than 200,000 clones, roughly 85% of them appearing once. The sample was PBMCs or T cells enriched from blood (not recorded which). These receptors all stem from a woman aged 70 to 79 in a cohort exposed to, infected with or recovered from COVID-19 (not recorded which).

The chain carries TRBV11-3 and TRBJ1-1; D is ambiguous. CDR3 size: 13 residues. The germline V gene has CDR1 SGHNT and CDR2 YENEEA. Trimming left V 3 bases short and J 5 bases short, with 10 bases between. The CDR3 sequence is CASSFAIGTEAFF. The CDR3 region has the DNA TGTGCCAGCAGCTTTGCCATCGGGACTGAAGCTTTCTTT.

J is TRBJ2-1 and V is TRBV28; D is uncertain. Between the trimmed V and J ends, which lost 3 bases and 0 bases, there was a span of 12 bases. Germline CDR1 is MDHEN and CDR2 is SYDVKM. This CDR3 has 16 residues. CDR3 in DNA: TGTGCCAGCAGTTTCGCCTCATCGAGCTCCTACAATGAGCAGTTCTTC. This encodes CASSFASSSSYNEQFF.

V is TRBV5-1 and J is TRBJ2-1, with D perhaps matching TRBD2 (5 bases). This CDR3 has 15 residues. From germline, CDR1 is SGHRS and CDR2 YFSETQ. V was cut by 0 bases and J by 6 bases, with 13 bases left in between. CDR3: CASSLDGVKGNEQFF. The CDR3 DNA is TGCGCCAGCAGCTTGGACGGGGTAAAGGGCAATGAGCAGTTCTTC.

There are a few counts of this clone. The rearrangement uses TRBV6-2 or TRBV6-3 and TRBJ1-2; 8 bases are shared with TRBD1. CDR3 length: 16 residues. Germline V gene lookup returns CDR1 MNHEY and CDR2 SVGEGT. V lost 0 bases and J lost 4; bases outside the gene matches: 7. The CDR3 sequence is CASSYSYTGGIYGYTF. DNA of the CDR3: TGTGCCAGCAGTTACTCGTACACAGGGGGAATCTATGGCTACACCTTC.

V and J are TRBV18 and TRBJ1-3; 8 positions match TRBD1. CDR1 is KGHSH, CDR2 LQKENI, per germline. The CDR3 spans 15 residues. The V and J ends lost 2 bases and 0 bases, in that order; junction bases with no gene match: 0. CDR3 protein: CASSPTGGSGNTIYF. CDR3 DNA sequence: TGTGCCAGCTCACCAACAGGGGGCTCTGGAAACACCATATATTTT.

The rearrangement uses TRBV29-1 and TRBJ2-7; 10 bases are shared with TRBD1. The CDR3 is 12 amino acids. V lost 3 bases, J lost 12 bases, and 8 bases stayed unmatched. Looked up from germline, CDR1 is SQVTM and CDR2 is ANQGSEA. The CDR3 DNA sequence: TGCAGCGTTGAGGCGACAGGGGGCAATCGGTACTTC. Amino acid sequence: CSVEATGGNRYF.

V and J are TRBV28 and TRBJ2-3; D is ambiguous. The CDR3 has 12 amino acids. V was shortened by 2 bases and J by 8 bases, with 8 bases between the two germline ends. Germline-derived CDR1 and CDR2 are MDHEN and SYDVKM. In DNA form, the CDR3 reads TGTGCCAGCAGTTTAAGTAGAGTTACGCAGTATTTT. Encoded protein: CASSLSRVTQYF.

Remarks on this clone: At one end the junction does not follow the germline gene, possibly because of a read error. The chain employs TRBV10-3 and TRBJ1-3; D is ambiguous. Germline lookup yields CDR1 ENHRY and CDR2 SYGVKD. This CDR3 comprises 13 residues. The CDR3 DNA reads as TGTGCCATCAGTGAAAGCTCTAGAAACACCATATATTTT. The encoded protein is CAISESSRNTIYF.

This clone has more than one count but fewer than ten. The J gene is TRBJ1-2, the V gene TRBV5-1; 7 nucleotides agree with TRBD1. Per the germline V gene, CDR1 is SGHRS and CDR2 is YFSETQ. The CDR3 consists of 16 residues. V lost 0 bases, J lost 5 bases, and 10 bases stayed unmatched. The CDR3 region is CASSLGTGVVGYGYTF. The CDR3 nucleotides are TGCGCCAGCAGCTTGGGTACAGGGGTCGTTGGGTATGGCTACACCTTC.

The chain carries TRBV7-9 and TRBJ2-3; TRBD2 matches at 11 bases. Trimming removed 3 bases from V and 6 bases from J; junction bases left unmatched: 2. The germline V gene encodes CDR1 SEHNR and CDR2 FQNEAQ (reference sequence). The CDR3 has 14 residues. CDR3 protein: CASSFSGREDTQYF. The CDR3 DNA sequence: TGTGCCAGCAGCTTTAGCGGGAGGGAGGATACGCAGTATTTT.

V is TRBV11-3 and J is TRBJ2-3, with 9 bases that match TRBD1. Germline CDR1 SGHNT, CDR2 YENEEA. V shed 5 bases, J shed 3 bases, and the junction held 9 bases outside the gene matches. CDR3 length: 16 residues. CDR3 residues: CASSPHGTGNTDTQYF. The DNA for the CDR3 is TGTGCCAGCAGCCCCCATGGGACAGGGAATACAGATACGCAGTATTTT.

The chain is built from TRBV10-3 and TRBJ1-1; 11 bases line up with TRBD1. Trimming removed 6 bases from V and 3 bases from J; junction bases left unmatched: 3. The CDR3 contains 14 residues. The germline gives CDR1 ENHRY, CDR2 SYGVKD. CDR3 region: CAIRKGQGDTEAFF. The CDR3 bases are TGTGCCATCAGGAAGGGACAGGGGGACACTGAAGCTTTCTTT.